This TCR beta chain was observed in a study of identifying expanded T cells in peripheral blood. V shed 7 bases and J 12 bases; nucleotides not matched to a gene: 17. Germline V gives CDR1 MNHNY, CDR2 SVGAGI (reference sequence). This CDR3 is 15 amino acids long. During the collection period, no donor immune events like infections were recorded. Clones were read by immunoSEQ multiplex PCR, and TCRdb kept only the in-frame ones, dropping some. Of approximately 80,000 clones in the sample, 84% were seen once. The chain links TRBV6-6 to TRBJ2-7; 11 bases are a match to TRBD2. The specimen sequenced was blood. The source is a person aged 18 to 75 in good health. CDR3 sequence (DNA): TGTGCCAGCAACCCCCCCGGGACTAGCGGTCTACCGGGGTACTTC. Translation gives CASNPPGTSGLPGYF.